Sequencing of this T cell receptor beta chain was carried out in a study of blood T cell repertoires in COVID-19. Whole-study context: Samples taken during acute and convalescent COVID-19 were collected in the United States, Italy and Spain. PBMCs, B-cell-depleted T cells, or T cells provided the cDNA or gDNA that made up the material.

The CDR3 covers 14 residues. Unmatched junction bases numbered 6, after V lost 6 bases and J lost 2 bases. From germline, CDR1 is SGHTS and CDR2 YDEGEE. Methods used by the authors: Amplification of reference gene primers was used by the study to estimate nucleated cell counts. TCRdb's copy holds only in-frame clones and misses some; the assay was immunoSEQ multiplex PCR. V and J calls and clone size are as listed in that table; D and trimming were resolved from the DNA. Of about 110,000 clones in the sample, 85% to 90% were seen once. The sequencing sample was made of peripheral blood. The source of this sequence is a human donor in a cohort sampled during active COVID-19. J is TRBJ2-3 and V is TRBV5-8; TRBD1 matches at 7 bases. The CDR3 sequence: CASTRQGNTDTQYF. In DNA, the CDR3 is TGTGCCAGCACCCGACAGGGAAACACAGATACGCAGTATTTT.